This TCR beta chain was captured by sequencing in a study of patients and donors after allogeneic stem cell transplantation (dated by TCRdb to the early 2020s). CDR1 DFQATT and CDR2 SNEGSKA are derived from the germline V gene (reference sequence). The CDR3 holds 11 amino acids from the cysteine to the phenylalanine. Only the CDR3 region is kept as DNA, spanning 33 bases read in frame from base 1. This clonotype was picked up a small number of times. What antigen it recognizes has not been identified. The germline gene is not matched at one end of the junction; a read error may be the cause. The method was RT-PCR. This sample was sequenced with a NextSeq 550. In-frame beta chains were kept once TCRdb had trimmed the public reads at Q25 with fastp and called clones with MiXCR. A single entry per CDR3 protein holds the most common genes and DNA from its merged rows. This sample gives about 230,000 distinct CDR3 sequences in total; roughly 14% of them show up just once. Of the sample, roughly 10% is held by the ten largest clones.

The sequence joins TRBV20-1 to TRBJ1-1; the D gene assignment is ambiguous. The sequenced material came from blood, either unsorted or a sorted T cell fraction (not recorded which). This TCR was recovered from a human donor who was either an allogeneic HSCT recipient or a stem cell or donor lymphocyte infusion donor (not recorded which). It is not recorded whose cells these are; they may come from a transplant donor. Here is the DNA: TGCAGTGCTTACCATTACACCGAAGCTTTCTTT. This gives the protein CSAYHYTEAFF.